This record concerns one TCR beta chain sequence. The record originates from a study of blood T cell repertoires in COVID-19. The CDR3 contains 16 residues. Germline CDR1 reads SGHTA; CDR2 reads FQGNSA. V was clipped by 4 bases and J by 5 bases; unmatched bases: 5. The method was immunoSEQ multiplex PCR; TCRdb's version includes in-frame clones alone and lacks a portion of them. Found here are about 170,000 clones, approximately 82% of them singletons; the top ten hold around a fifth. The sample was peripheral blood. This sequence originates from a woman of 80 years or more with acute or convalescent COVID-19. The V call is TRBV7-2, the J call TRBJ2-3; 14 bases align to TRBD2. CDR3: CASSSTGTSGRDTQYF. The CDR3 coding sequence is TGTGCCAGCAGCTCGACCGGGACTAGCGGGAGAGATACGCAGTATTTT.